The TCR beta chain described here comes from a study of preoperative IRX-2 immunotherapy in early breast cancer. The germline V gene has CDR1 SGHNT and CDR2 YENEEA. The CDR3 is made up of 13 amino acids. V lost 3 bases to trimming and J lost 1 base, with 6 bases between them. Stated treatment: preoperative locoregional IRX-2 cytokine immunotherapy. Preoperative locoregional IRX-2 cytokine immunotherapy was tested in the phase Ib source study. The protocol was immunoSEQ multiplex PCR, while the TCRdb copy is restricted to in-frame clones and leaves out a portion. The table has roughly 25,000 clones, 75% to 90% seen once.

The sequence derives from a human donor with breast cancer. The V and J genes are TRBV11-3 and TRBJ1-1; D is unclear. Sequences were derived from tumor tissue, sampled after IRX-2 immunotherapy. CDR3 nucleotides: TGTGCCAGCAGCTTTAACCCGAACACTGAAGCTTTCTTT. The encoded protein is CASSFNPNTEAFF.